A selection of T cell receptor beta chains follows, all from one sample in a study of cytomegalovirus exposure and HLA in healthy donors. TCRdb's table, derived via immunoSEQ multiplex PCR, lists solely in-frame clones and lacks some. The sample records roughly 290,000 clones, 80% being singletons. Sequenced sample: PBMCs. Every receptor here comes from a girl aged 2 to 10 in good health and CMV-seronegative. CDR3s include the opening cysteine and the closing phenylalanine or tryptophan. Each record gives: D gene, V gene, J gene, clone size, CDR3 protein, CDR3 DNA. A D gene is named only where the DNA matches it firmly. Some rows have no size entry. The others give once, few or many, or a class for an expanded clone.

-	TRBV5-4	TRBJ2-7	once	CASSLSSGYEQYF	TGTGCCAGCAGCTTGAGCAGCGGGTACGAGCAGTACTTC
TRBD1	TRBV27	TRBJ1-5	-	CASSLSRGRQPQHF	TGTGCCAGCAGTTTATCAAGGGGGCGGCAGCCCCAGCATTTT
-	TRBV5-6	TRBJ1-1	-	CASSFGQLPEAFF	TGTGCCAGCAGCTTTGGACAGCTTCCTGAAGCTTTCTTT
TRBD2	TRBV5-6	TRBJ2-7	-	CASSLLPGTSGGAYEQYF	TGTGCCAGCAGCTTACTCCCCGGGACTAGCGGGGGGGCCTACGAGCAGTACTTC
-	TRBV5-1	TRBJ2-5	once	CASSPTGGEVETQYF	TGCGCCAGCAGCCCGACCGGAGGAGAGGTAGAGACCCAGTACTTC
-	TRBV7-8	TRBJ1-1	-	CASRRQTNTEAFF	TGTGCCAGCAGGAGGCAGACGAACACTGAAGCTTTCTTT
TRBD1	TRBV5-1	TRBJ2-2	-	CASKGQGGTGELFF	TGCGCCAGCAAGGGACAGGGTGGCACCGGGGAGCTGTTTTTT
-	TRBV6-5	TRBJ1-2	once	CASTRGSNYGYTF	TGTGCCAGCACTCGGGGTTCTAACTATGGCTACACCTTC
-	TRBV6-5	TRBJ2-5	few	CASSSGVETQYF	TGTGCCAGCAGTTCAGGGGTCGAGACCCAGTACTTC
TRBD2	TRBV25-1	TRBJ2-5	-	CASGRGGRETQYF	TGTGCCAGCGGCCGGGGGGGGCGGGAGACCCAGTACTTC
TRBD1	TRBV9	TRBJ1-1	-	CASSISGTGAEAFF	TGTGCCAGCAGCATATCCGGGACAGGGGCTGAAGCTTTCTTT
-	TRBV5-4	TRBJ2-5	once	CASSLSRGSGAQYF	TGTGCCAGCAGCTTGTCTCGGGGCTCGGGGGCCCAGTACTTC
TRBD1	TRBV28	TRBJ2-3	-	CASSFVKTGRGGDTQYF	TGTGCCAGCAGCTTCGTCAAGACAGGGCGAGGTGGAGATACGCAGTATTTT
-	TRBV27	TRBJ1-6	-	CASSLGGVPYNSPLHF	TGTGCCAGCAGTTTAGGGGGGGTTCCCTATAATTCACCCCTCCACTTT
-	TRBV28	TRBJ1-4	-	CASNQGSEKLFF	TGTGCCAGCAACCAAGGGAGTGAAAAACTGTTTTTT
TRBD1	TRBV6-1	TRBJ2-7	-	CASSVTGGASYEQYF	TGTGCCAGCAGTGTGACAGGGGGTGCTTCCTACGAGCAGTACTTC
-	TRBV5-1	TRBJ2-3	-	CASSDQGTDTQYF	TGCGCCAGCAGCGATCAGGGTACAGATACGCAGTATTTT
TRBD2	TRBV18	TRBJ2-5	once	CASSWLAGSQETQYF	TGTGCCAGCTCATGGCTAGCGGGGAGCCAAGAGACCCAGTACTTC
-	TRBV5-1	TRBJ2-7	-	CASSLDAATTYEQYF	TGCGCCAGCAGCTTGGACGCGGCGACGACCTACGAGCAGTACTTC
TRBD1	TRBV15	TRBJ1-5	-	CATSRGQTNQPQHF	TGTGCCACCAGCAGGGGACAGACGAATCAGCCCCAGCATTTT
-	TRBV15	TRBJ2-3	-	CATSRQGRGTDTQYF	TGTGCCACCAGCAGACAAGGTCGGGGCACAGATACGCAGTATTTT
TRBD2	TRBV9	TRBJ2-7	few	CASSPLGLGSYEQYF	TGTGCCAGCAGCCCCCTGGGACTAGGATCCTACGAGCAGTACTTC
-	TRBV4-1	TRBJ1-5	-	CATPGYQGLENQPQHF	TGCGCCACCCCAGGGTATCAGGGTTTAGAGAATCAGCCCCAGCATTTT
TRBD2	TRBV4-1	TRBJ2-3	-	CASSQVLAGDTDTQYF	TGCGCCAGCAGCCAAGTACTAGCGGGGGACACAGATACGCAGTATTTT
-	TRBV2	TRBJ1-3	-	CASRSGHFLSGNTIYF	TGTGCCAGCAGATCCGGACACTTCCTCTCTGGAAACACCATATATTTT
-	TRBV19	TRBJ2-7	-	CASSPTSQAYEQYF	TGTGCCAGTAGCCCGACCTCGCAGGCCTACGAGCAGTACTTC
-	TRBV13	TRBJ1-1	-	CASSSPTRGLNTEAFF	TGTGCCAGCAGCTCCCCTACGCGGGGGTTGAACACTGAAGCTTTCTTT
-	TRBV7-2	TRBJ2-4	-	CASSFLNIQYF	TGTGCCAGCAGCTTCCTCAACATTCAGTACTTC
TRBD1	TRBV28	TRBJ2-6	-	CASSSAGTGFSGANVLTF	TGTGCCAGCAGTTCCGCCGGGACAGGGTTCTCTGGGGCCAACGTCCTGACTTTC